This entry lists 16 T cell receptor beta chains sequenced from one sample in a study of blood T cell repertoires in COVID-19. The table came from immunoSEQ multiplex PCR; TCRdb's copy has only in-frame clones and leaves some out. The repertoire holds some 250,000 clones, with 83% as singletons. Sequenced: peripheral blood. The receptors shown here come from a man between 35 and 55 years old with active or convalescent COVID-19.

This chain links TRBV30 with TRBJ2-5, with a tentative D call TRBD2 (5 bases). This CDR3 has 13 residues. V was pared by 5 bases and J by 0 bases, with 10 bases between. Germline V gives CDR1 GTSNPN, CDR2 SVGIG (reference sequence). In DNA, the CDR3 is TGTGCCTGGGGGCCGGGGTACCAAGAGACCCAGTACTTC. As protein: CAWGPGYQETQYF. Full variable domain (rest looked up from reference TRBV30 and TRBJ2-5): SQTIHQWPATLVQPVGSPLSLECTVEGTSNPNLYWYRQAAGRGLQLLFYSVGIGQISSEVPQNLSASRPQDRQFILSSKKLLLSDSGFYLCAWGPGYQETQYFGPGTRLLVL.

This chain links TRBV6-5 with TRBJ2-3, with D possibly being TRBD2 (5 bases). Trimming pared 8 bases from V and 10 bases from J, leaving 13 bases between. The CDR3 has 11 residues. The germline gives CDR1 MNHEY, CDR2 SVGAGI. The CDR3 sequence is CASGPGGPQYF. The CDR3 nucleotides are TGTGCCAGCGGCCCCGGAGGCCCGCAGTATTTT.

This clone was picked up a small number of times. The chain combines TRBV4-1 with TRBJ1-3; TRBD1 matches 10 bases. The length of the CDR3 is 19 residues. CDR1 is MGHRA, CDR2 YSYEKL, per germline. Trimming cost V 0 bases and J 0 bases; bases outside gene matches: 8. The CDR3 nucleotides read TGCGCCAGCAGCCAAGATACGGACAGGGGGGCTAGCTCTGGAAACACCATATATTTT. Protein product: CASSQDTDRGASSGNTIYF.

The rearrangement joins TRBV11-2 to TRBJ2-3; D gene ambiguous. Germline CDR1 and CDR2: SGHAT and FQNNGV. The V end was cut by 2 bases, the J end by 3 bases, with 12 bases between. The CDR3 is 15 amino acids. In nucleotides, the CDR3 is TGTGCCAGCAGCTTATCTTGGCTTGAAACAGATACGCAGTATTTT. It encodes CASSLSWLETDTQYF.

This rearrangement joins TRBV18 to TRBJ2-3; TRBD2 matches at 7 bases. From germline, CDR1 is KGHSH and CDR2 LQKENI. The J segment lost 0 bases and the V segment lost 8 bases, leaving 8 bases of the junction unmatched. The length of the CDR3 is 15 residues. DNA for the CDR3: TGTGCCAGCCGCCAGGGAGGGGTCAGCACAGATACGCAGTATTTT. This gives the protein CASRQGGVSTDTQYF.

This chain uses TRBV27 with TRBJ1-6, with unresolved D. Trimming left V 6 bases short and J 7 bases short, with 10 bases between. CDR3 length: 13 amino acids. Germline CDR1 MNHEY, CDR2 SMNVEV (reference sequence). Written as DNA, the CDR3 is TGTGCCAGCAGCTATAGGGAGAATTCACCCCTCCACTTT. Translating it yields CASSYRENSPLHF.

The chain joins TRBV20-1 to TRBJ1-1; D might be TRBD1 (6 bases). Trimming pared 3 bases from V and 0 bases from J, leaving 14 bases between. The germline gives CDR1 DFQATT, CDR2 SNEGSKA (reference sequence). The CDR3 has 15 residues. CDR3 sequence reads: CSASPADRMNTEAFF. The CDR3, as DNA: TGCAGTGCTAGTCCTGCGGACAGAATGAACACTGAAGCTTTCTTT.

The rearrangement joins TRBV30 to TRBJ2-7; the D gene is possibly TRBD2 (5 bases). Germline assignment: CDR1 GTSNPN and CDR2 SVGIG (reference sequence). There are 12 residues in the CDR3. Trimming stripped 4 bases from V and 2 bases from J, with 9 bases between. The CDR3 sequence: CAWTSGAYEQYF. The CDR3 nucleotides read TGTGCCTGGACGTCCGGGGCCTACGAGCAGTACTTC.

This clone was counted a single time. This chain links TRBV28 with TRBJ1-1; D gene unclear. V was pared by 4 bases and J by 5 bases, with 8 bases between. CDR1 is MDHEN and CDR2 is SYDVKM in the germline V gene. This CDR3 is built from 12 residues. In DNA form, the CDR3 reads TGTGCCAGCAGTTCCTCTAGGACTGAAGCTTTCTTT. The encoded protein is CASSSSRTEAFF.

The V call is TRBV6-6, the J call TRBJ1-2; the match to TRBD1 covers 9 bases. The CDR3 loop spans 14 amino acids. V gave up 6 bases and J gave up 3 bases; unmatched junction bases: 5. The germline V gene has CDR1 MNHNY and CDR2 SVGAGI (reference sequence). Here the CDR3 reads CASRNRGPDYGYTF. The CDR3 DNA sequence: TGTGCCAGCAGGAACAGGGGGCCGGACTATGGCTACACCTTC.

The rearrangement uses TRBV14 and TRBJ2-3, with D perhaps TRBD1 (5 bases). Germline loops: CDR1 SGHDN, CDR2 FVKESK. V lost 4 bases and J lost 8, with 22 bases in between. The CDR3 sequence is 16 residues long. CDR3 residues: CASSLKVQAGSGTQYF. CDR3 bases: TGTGCCAGCAGCCTAAAGGTACAGGCCGGTAGTGGTACGCAGTATTTT.

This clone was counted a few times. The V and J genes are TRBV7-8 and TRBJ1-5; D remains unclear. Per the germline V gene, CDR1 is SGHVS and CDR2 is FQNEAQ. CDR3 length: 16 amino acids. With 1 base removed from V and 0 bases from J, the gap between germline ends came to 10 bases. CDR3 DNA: TGTGCCAGCAGCTTAGGATACGGTTATAGCAATCAGCCCCAGCATTTT. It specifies CASSLGYGYSNQPQHF.

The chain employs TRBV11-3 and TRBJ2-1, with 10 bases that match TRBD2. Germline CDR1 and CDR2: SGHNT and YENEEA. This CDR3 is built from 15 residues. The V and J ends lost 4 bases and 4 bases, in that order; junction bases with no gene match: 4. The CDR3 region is CASSSTSGPYNEQFF. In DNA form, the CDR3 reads TGTGCCAGCAGCTCGACTAGCGGGCCTTACAATGAGCAGTTCTTC.

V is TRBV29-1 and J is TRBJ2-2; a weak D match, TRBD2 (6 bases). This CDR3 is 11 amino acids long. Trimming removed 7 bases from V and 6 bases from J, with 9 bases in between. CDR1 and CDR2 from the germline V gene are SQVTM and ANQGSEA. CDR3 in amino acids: CSGGGSGELFF. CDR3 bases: TGCAGCGGTGGGGGGTCCGGGGAGCTGTTTTTT.

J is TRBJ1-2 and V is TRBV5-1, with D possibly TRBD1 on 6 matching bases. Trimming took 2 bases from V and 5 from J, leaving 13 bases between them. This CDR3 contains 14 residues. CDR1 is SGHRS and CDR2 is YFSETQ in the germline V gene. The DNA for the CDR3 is TGCGCCAGCAGCTTTACAGGGTTCGGGTATGGCTACACCTTC. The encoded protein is CASSFTGFGYGYTF.

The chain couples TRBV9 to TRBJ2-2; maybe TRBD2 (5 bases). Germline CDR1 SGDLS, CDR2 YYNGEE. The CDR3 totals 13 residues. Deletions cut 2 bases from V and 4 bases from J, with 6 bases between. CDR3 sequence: CASSVGVTGELFF. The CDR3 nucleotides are TGTGCCAGCAGCGTCGGGGTCACCGGGGAGCTGTTTTTT.